This entry concerns a single TCR beta chain. The CDR3 consists of 15 residues. J lost 7 bases, V lost 0 bases, and 9 bases had no gene match. Germline CDR1 reads SGDLS; CDR2 reads YYNGEE. An immunoSEQ assay, version v3.0, was performed at survey level. Data came from immunoSEQ multiplex PCR; TCRdb stores just in-frame clones and leaves some out. The table includes about 39,000 clones, 70% to 90% detected once. This sample is drawn from a study of long-term antiretroviral therapy in people with HIV. The genes are TRBV9 and TRBJ1-1; TRBD1 matches 7 bases. Sequences were derived from unsorted PBMCs, sampled just before starting antiretroviral therapy. The clonotype originates from a woman aged 18-29 years with HIV. The CDR3 nucleotides read TGTGCCAGCAGCGTAGCTCCCCAGGGGGTGTATGAAGCTTTCTTT. It translates to CASSVAPQGVYEAFF.